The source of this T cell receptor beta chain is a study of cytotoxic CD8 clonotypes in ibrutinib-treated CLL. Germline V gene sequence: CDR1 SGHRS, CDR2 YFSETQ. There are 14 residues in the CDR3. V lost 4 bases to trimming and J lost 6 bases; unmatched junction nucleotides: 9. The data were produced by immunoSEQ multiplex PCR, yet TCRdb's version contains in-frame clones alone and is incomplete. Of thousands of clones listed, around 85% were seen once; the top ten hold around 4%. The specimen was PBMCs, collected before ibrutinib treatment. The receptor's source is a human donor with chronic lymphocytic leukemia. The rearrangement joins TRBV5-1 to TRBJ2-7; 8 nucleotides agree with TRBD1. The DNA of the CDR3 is TGCGCCAGCAGCCTTTTGACAGGGGCTCCCGAGCAGTACTTC. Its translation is CASSLLTGAPEQYF.